This T cell receptor (beta chain) was retrieved from a study of blood T cell repertoires in COVID-19 (dated by TCRdb to 2020 to 2021). Concerning the study at large: Collaborator samples came from the United States, Italy and Spain and covered acute and convalescent phases of COVID-19. The prospective study material was composed of cDNA or gDNA derived from T cells, B-cell-depleted T cells, or PBMCs. Subjects who had been exposed to COVID-19, were actively infected with it, or had recovered from it provided the deeply sampled blood TCRbeta repertoires that made up the dataset. The repertoires were released in a freely available public database intended as a resource for research on the immune response to SARS-CoV-2. The samples were drawn from the first 160 participants of the ongoing ImmuneRACE study and from roughly 1,300 subjects provided by 6 global collaborators. Sample metadata almost always included a de-identified subject ID, COVID-19 status, age in years and sex. HLA class I and class II types, where available, came from metadata supplied by the sample provider rather than from assay-based typing. Study-wide conclusions, independent of this receptor: Clinical and demographic metadata were provided uncurated, with the amount varying by source and participant.

The immunoSEQ Assay, a bias-controlled multiplex PCR, was used to amplify TCRbeta CDR3 regions from genomic DNA. The authors' pipeline ran thus. The number of nucleated cells in each sample was estimated from the amplification of reference gene primers within the assay. Sequence reads were collapsed and filtered to measure the absolute abundance of every unique TCRbeta CDR3 rearrangement. For each sample, productive Simpson clonality was calculated as the square root of Simpson's diversity index over productive rearrangements. Held by TCRdb, this immuneACCESS table contains in-frame sequences only and omits some clones. Under half of the omission traces to an unresolved V gene where checked; the cause of the rest is unknown. The V and J calls and clone size are taken from that table; D and trimming were inferred from the DNA. The sample table shows roughly 120,000 clones, and 86% are seen once. The top ten constitute about 8% of the sample.

Samples from volunteer blood donors who had recovered from COVID-19 were contributed by a second Seattle source. Each collaborating institution followed its own protocols to collect whole blood in K2EDTA tubes. For TCRbeta analysis, collaborator samples were shipped as frozen whole blood, as isolated PBMCs, or as DNA extracted from either sample type. CDR1 MDHEN and CDR2 SYDVKM are derived from the germline V gene. From its cysteine to its phenylalanine, the CDR3 spans 14 amino acids. Only the CDR3 region is kept as DNA, spanning 42 bases read in frame from base 1. Trimming leaves V shorter by 5 bases and J shorter by 4 bases, with the junction holding 4 bases beyond the gene matches. With regard to this clone: This clone's antigen is unknown. Within one base of it there is no much larger clone, and no base qualities were kept.

This TCR came from a man in his sixties or seventies who had recovered from COVID-19. The sequenced sample consisted of peripheral blood. This sequence uses TRBV28 and TRBJ2-5; TRBD2 aligns with 10 central bases. The encoded CDR3 is CASSPSGSRETQYF. Read as DNA, the sequence is TGTGCCAGCAGTCCTAGCGGGAGCAGAGAGACCCAGTACTTC.